The clone carrying this T cell receptor (beta chain) was seen just once. What it binds is not known. This sample is part of a study of cytomegalovirus exposure and HLA in healthy donors. Study-wide results and limits: For most TCR beta V segments, an earlier analysis put the productive rate at about 90% or about 30% of the time. As a later analysis showed, a missense DCLRE1C variant was linked to trimming of TCR beta V- and J-genes. The authors excluded some V segments, including TRBV6-2 and TRBV6-3, as indistinguishable.

V was clipped by 5 bases and J by 0 bases; unmatched bases: 2. Germline values: CDR1 SNHLY, CDR2 FYNNEI. This CDR3 region has 17 residues. 60 Vbeta and 13 Jbeta primers were used in PCR. Repertoires were generated with immunoSEQ multiplex PCR, while TCRdb's copy carries only in-frame clones and drops some. The table includes over 75,000 clones, around 82% detected once. The sequenced sample was PBMCs. The origin of this receptor is a man under 40 in good health and CMV-seropositive. The chain carries TRBV2 and TRBJ2-6; 12 bases agree with TRBD2. In DNA form, the CDR3 reads TGTGCCAGCAGTCGACTAGCGGGAGCCTCTGGGGCCAACGTCCTGACTTTC. It yields the protein CASSRLAGASGANVLTF. The full variable domain, rest sourced from reference TRBV2 and TRBJ2-6, is EPEVTQTPSHQVTQMGQEVILRCVPISNHLYFYWYRQILGQKVEFLVSFYNNEISEKSEIFDDQFSVERPDGSNFTLKIRSTKLEDSAMYFCASSRLAGASGANVLTFGAGSRLTVL.